This T cell receptor (beta chain) was sequenced for a study of cytomegalovirus exposure and HLA in healthy donors (dated by TCRdb to about 2017). About the investigation overall: The 666 repertoires of the first cohort and the 120 validation repertoires were produced on the same platform, according to a later analysis. In addition to the first cohort of approximately 650 subjects, a separate validation cohort of 130 or so different subjects was used. The study aimed to test whether cataloging public T cell receptors could reveal signatures of past pathogen exposure. To predict cytomegalovirus infection status, the study combined high-throughput TCR immunosequencing, statistical association of individual TCRs with disease status, and machine learning.

Findings and caveats that apply to the study as a whole: The authors suggested that the approach could potentially be extended to other disease states and immunological phenotypes. Of the cluster scores, 90% to 95% were above 0 in a later analysis, which found that TCRs clustered in the first cohort also tended to co-occur in the approximately 130 validation repertoires. A few of the identified cytomegalovirus-associated TCR beta chains were confirmed in vitro to be specific for cytomegalovirus antigens. Most TCR sequences were seen in very few donors, while some public TCRs were found in many individuals. In both the original and validation cohorts, the classifier was reported to diagnose cytomegalovirus status with high specificity and sensitivity. The study listed approximately 150 TCR beta chains as associated with cytomegalovirus. A later analysis lacked HLA typing for the validation cohort, so it scored co-occurrence in that cohort across all 120 repertoires.

Of note for this clone: This receptor's antigen is unknown. There are no base qualities to consult, and no much larger clone falls within one base.

Library prep was done by the immunoSEQ multiplex PCR assay. Per the original workflow: A statistical classification framework was built to diagnose cytomegalovirus status from the catalog of TCR beta chain sequences. Sourced from immuneACCESS, this table was stored by TCRdb with only in-frame sequences that have V and J called. A share of the clones is absent; for the studies checked, an unresolved V gene accounts for under half, and the remainder has no known explanation. V and J calls and clone size follow that table, whereas D and trimming were derived from the DNA. Present in this sample are 120,000 to 150,000 clones, 91% of which were seen just once. 0.6% to 0.8% of the sample is taken by the ten largest. The donors belonged to the validation cohort of over a hundred subjects, which was separate from the roughly 680-subject first cohort. Source material: PBMCs. The sequence was collected from a man between 18 and 35 years old in good health and CMV-seronegative.

The CDR3 loop reads CASSALRGPGETQYF. The DNA sequence is TGTGCCAGCAGCGCCTTGCGGGGGCCCGGGGAGACCCAGTACTTC. The V gene is TRBV9 and the J gene is TRBJ2-5; TRBD2 is perhaps the D gene, given 7 matching bases. Per the germline V gene, SGDLS is the CDR1 and YYNGEE is the CDR2. Reading from cysteine to phenylalanine, the CDR3 counts 15 amino acids. Kept here is only the CDR3 DNA, which spans 45 bases and is read in frame from base 1. Trimming takes 3 bases from V and 5 bases from J, and the germline ends sit 17 bases apart.